This T cell receptor (beta chain) was obtained from a study of Ad26.COV2.S vaccination and SARS-CoV-2 variants. Study details: Ad26.COV2.S given intramuscularly, once or twice 56 days apart. Study-wide results and caveats: Spike-specific responses of CD8+ and CD4+ T cells were reported to display substantial breadth after vaccination.

With regard to this clone: As yet, its antigen is unknown.

The sample's treatment: 19 received Ad26.COV2.S at low or high dose, single or two shots; 5 received placebo; per-sample allocation not given. Repertoires come from day 63 after the first vaccine or placebo injection. This adult donor, from Boston, was 18-55 years old. Sequenced by immunoSEQ multiplex PCR; TCRdb stores in-frame clones only, minus some. Of 440,000 or so clones listed, roughly 87% are singletons. The CDR3 sequence is 16 residues long. CDR1 MDHEN and CDR2 SYDVKM come from the germline V gene. V lost 1 base and J 4 bases, leaving 16 bases between the germline ends. Sequences were derived from peripheral blood, sampled in a trial of Ad26.COV2.S vaccine versus placebo. This TCR was recovered from a person between 18 and 65 years old who received the Ad26.COV2.S COVID-19 vaccine or a placebo. V is TRBV28 and J is TRBJ1-2; D perhaps matches TRBD1 (6 bases). The DNA for the CDR3 is TGTGCCAGCAGTTTATCTAACAGGGCTTCCAGCTATGGCTACACCTTC. This sequence encodes CASSLSNRASSYGYTF.